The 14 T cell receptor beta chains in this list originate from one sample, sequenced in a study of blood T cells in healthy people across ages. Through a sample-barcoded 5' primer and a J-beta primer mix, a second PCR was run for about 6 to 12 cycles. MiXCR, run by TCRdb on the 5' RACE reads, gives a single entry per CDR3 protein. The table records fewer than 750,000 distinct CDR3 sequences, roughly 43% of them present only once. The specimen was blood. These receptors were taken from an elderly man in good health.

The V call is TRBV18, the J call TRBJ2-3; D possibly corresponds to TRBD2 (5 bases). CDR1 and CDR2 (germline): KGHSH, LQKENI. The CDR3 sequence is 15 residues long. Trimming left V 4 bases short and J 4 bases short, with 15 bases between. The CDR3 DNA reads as TGTGCCAGCTCACAGGTACACTTGGGAGCAGATACGCAGTATTTT. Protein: CASSQVHLGADTQYF.

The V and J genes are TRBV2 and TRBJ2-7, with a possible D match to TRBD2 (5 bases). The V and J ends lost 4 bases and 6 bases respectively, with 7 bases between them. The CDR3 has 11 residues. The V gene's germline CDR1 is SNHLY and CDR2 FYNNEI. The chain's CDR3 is CASSAGLEQYF. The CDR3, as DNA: TGTGCCAGCAGTGCCGGACTCGAGCAGTACTTC.

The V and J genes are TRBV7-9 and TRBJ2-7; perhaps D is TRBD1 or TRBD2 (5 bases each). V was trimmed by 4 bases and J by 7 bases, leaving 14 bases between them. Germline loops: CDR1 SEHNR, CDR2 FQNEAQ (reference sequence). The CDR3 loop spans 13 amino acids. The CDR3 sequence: CASSSPGPGEQYF. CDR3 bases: TGTGCCAGCAGCTCCCCGGGGCCCGGGGAGCAGTACTTC.

CDR3 sequence (DNA): TGTGCCAGCAGGCTTGGCCTCACAGACTTAGACGAGCAGTACTTC. This sequence encodes CASRLGLTDLDEQYF. This rearrangement joins TRBV12-3 or TRBV12-4 to TRBJ2-5; D remains ambiguous. Matching the DNA end better, TRBJ2-7 makes the J call doubtful. This CDR3 spans 15 amino acids.

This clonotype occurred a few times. CDR3 residues: CASSLADFQTQYF. The CDR3 bases are TGTGCCAGCAGCTTAGCTGACTTCCAGACCCAGTACTTC. V and J are TRBV7-8 and TRBJ2-5; D gene unclear. V lost 0 bases and J 6 bases, leaving 8 bases between the germline ends. The CDR3 consists of 13 residues. Germline loops: CDR1 SGHVS, CDR2 FQNEAQ.

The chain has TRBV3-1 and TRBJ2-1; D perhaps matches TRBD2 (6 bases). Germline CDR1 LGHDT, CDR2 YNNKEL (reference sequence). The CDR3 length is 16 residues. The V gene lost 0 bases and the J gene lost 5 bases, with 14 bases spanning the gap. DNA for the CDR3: TGTGCCAGCAGCCAAGACTTGCAGGGAGGTGACAATGAGCAGTTCTTC. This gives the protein CASSQDLQGGDNEQFF.

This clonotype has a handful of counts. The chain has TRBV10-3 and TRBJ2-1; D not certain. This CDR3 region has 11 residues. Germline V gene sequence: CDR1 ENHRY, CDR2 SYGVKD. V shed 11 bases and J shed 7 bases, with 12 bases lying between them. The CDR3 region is CASQVENEQFF. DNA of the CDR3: TGTGCCTCCCAGGTGGAAAATGAGCAGTTCTTC.

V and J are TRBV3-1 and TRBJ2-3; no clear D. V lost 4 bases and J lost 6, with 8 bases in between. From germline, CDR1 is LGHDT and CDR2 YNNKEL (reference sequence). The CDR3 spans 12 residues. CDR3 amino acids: CASSPGPDTQYF. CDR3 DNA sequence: TGTGCCAGCAGCCCCGGGCCGGATACGCAGTATTTT.

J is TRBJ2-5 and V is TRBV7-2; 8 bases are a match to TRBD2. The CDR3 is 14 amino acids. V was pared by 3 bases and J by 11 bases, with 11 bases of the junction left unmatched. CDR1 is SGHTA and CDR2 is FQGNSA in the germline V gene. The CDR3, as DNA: TGTGCCAGCAGCTTGGGGACTAGGAGTCATGAGCAGTACTTC. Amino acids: CASSLGTRSHEQYF. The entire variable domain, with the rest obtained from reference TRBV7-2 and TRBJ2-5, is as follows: GAGVSQSPSNKVTEKGKDVELRCDPISGHTALYWYRQSLGQGLEFLIYFQGNSAPDKSGLPSDRFSAERTGGSVSTLTIQRTQQEDSAVYLCASSLGTRSHEQYFGPGTRLLVL.

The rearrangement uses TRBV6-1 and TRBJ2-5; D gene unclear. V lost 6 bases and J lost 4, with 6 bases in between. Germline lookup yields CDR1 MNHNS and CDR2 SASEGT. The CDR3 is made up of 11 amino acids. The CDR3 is CASRDLETQYF. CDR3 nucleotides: TGTGCCAGCAGGGATCTAGAGACCCAGTACTTC.

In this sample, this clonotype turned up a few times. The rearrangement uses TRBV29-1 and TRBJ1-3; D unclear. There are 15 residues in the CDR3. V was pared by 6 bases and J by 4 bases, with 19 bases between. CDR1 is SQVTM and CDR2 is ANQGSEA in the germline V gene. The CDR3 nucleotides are TGCAGCGTAACCTTTGGGCTGGGCCCGGGAAACACCATATATTTT. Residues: CSVTFGLGPGNTIYF.

DNA for the CDR3: TGTGCCAGCAGCTTGGGTTCTCGCACCGGGGAGCTGTTTTTT. Translation: CASSLGSRTGELFF. V and J are TRBV5-6 and TRBJ2-2; no firm D call. V gave up 0 bases and J gave up 4 bases, with 7 bases separating them. Germline V gives CDR1 SGHDT, CDR2 YYEEEE. The CDR3 totals 14 residues.

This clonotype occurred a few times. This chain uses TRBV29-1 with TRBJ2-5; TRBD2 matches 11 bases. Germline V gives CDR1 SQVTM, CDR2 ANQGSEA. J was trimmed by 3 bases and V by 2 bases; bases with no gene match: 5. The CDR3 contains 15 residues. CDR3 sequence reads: CSVEPPTSGKETQYF. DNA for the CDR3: TGCAGCGTTGAACCTCCGACTAGCGGGAAAGAGACCCAGTACTTC.

In nucleotides, the CDR3 is TGTGCCAGTAGCGGACTTTTAGGGGGCCACGAGCAGTACTTC. Translating it yields CASSGLLGGHEQYF. The chain recombines TRBV19 with TRBJ2-5, with 7 bases fitting TRBD1. The closer fit of TRBJ2-7 to the DNA end suggests the J call may be wrong. Germline CDR1 is LNHDA and CDR2 is SQIVND (reference sequence). The CDR3 covers 14 residues.